These 10 T cell receptor beta chains were all obtained from the same sample, sequenced in a study of T cell changes during pregnancy in multiple sclerosis. The method was immunoSEQ multiplex PCR; TCRdb's version includes in-frame clones alone and lacks a portion of them. Among 35,000 to 45,000 clones, around 92% were seen once, and the ten largest hold around 1.3%. Sequencing was performed on peripheral blood. Receptor source: a female donor with multiple sclerosis, enrolled in a pregnancy study.

The chain is built from TRBV27 and TRBJ2-1; D is unclear. This CDR3 has 14 amino acids. V was pared by 7 bases and J by 4 bases, with 14 bases between. Germline V gene data show CDR1 as MNHEY and CDR2 as SMNVEV (reference sequence). The CDR3 is CASTWDSSYNEQFF. CDR3 nucleotides: TGTGCCAGCACTTGGGATAGCAGTTACAATGAGCAGTTCTTC.

This chain links TRBV28 with TRBJ1-5, with a possible D match to TRBD1 (5 bases). CDR1 is MDHEN and CDR2 is SYDVKM in the germline V gene. Trimming left V 4 bases short and J 0 bases short, with 19 bases between. The CDR3 extends over 18 amino acids. CDR3 sequence: CASSSTAGTVYSNQPQHF. The CDR3 DNA sequence: TGTGCCAGCAGTTCCACTGCCGGGACGGTCTATAGCAATCAGCCCCAGCATTTT.

The rearrangement joins TRBV4-3 to TRBJ2-7, with D tentatively TRBD2 (6 bases). Deletions cut 4 bases from V and 1 base from J, with 11 bases between. The germline V gene has CDR1 LGHNA and CDR2 YSLEER. The CDR3 has 14 residues. The chain's CDR3 is CASSPLGGSYEQYF. Written as DNA, the CDR3 is TGCGCCAGCAGCCCCCTGGGGGGATCCTACGAGCAGTACTTC.

The gene calls are TRBV5-1 and TRBJ1-1; D might be TRBD1 (6 bases). The germline gives CDR1 SGHRS, CDR2 YFSETQ. Trimming stripped 0 bases from V and 0 bases from J, with 12 bases between. The CDR3 is 16 residues long. The CDR3 spells CASSLAQGRLNTEAFF. The DNA of the CDR3 is TGCGCCAGCAGCTTGGCCCAGGGGCGCCTGAACACTGAAGCTTTCTTT. The variable domain in full, completed from reference TRBV5-1 and TRBJ1-1, reads KAGVTQTPRYLIKTRGQQVTLSCSPISGHRSVSWYQQTPGQGLQFLFEYFSETQRNKGNFPGRFSGRQFSNSRSEMNVSTLELGDSALYLCASSLAQGRLNTEAFFGQGTRLTVV.

V and J are TRBV4-1 and TRBJ2-5, with D unresolved. The CDR3 is made up of 13 amino acids. V lost 0 bases, J lost 3 bases, and 5 bases lay in between. Per germline, CDR1 MGHRA and CDR2 YSYEKL. CDR3 in DNA: TGCGCCAGCAGCCAAGAAATAAAAGAGACCCAGTACTTC. Its protein product is CASSQEIKETQYF.

This clone is medium-sized. The genes are TRBV6-6 and TRBJ2-7, with a weak D call TRBD1 (5 bases). The CDR3 is made up of 15 amino acids. Trimming shortened V by 0 bases and J by 3 bases, and 12 bases separated the two germline ends. Germline-derived CDR1 and CDR2 are MNHNY and SVGAGI (reference sequence). The CDR3 here is CASSYSFDRDYEQYF. The CDR3 DNA sequence: TGTGCCAGCAGTTACTCCTTCGACAGAGACTACGAGCAGTACTTC.

In this sample, this clone turned up a few times. V gene TRBV5-8 combines with J gene TRBJ2-7; a weak D match, TRBD1 (5 bases). V lost 1 base and J 2 bases, leaving 7 bases between the germline ends. The CDR3 runs to 13 residues. CDR1 SGHTS and CDR2 YDEGEE come from the germline V gene. In DNA form, the CDR3 reads TGTGCCAGCAGCTTGACAGGAGCCTACGAGCAGTACTTC. Its translation: CASSLTGAYEQYF.

The J gene is TRBJ1-4, the V gene TRBV6-6; TRBD1 is a possible D gene (5 bases). Trimming removed 6 bases at V and 4 bases at J, with 12 bases between. This CDR3 has 14 residues. Germline assignment: CDR1 MNHNY and CDR2 SVGAGI (reference sequence). Written as DNA, the CDR3 is TGTGCCAGCAGCTCACAGGAGGGTAATGAAAAACTGTTTTTT. Its translation: CASSSQEGNEKLFF.

The chain joins TRBV28 to TRBJ2-3, with TRBD2 identical over 7 bases. The CDR3 loop spans 16 amino acids. CDR1 and CDR2 (germline): MDHEN, SYDVKM. Trimming removed 5 bases from V and 9 bases from J; junction bases left unmatched: 17. The CDR3 DNA sequence: TGTGCCAGCAGTCCTACCCCTTTGGCAGGGCGGGGGACGCAGTATTTT. Protein sequence: CASSPTPLAGRGTQYF.

This sequence joins TRBV10-3 and TRBJ2-3, with no clear D. The CDR3 extends over 12 amino acids. V was shortened by 4 bases and J by 1 base, with 3 bases between the two germline ends. In germline, CDR1 is ENHRY, CDR2 SYGVKD. Here the CDR3 DNA reads TGTGCCATCAGTGTTGGCACAGATACGCAGTATTTT. It is translated as CAISVGTDTQYF.